These 31 T cell receptor beta chains were all obtained from the same sample, sequenced in a study of blood T cell repertoires in COVID-19. Some clones are missing from TCRdb's copy, which holds only in-frame ones; the method was immunoSEQ multiplex PCR. Of about 180,000 clones in the sample, about nine tenths are singletons; the top ten hold roughly 1.6%. Sequenced: peripheral blood. Receptors originate from a woman aged 45-59 years with acute or convalescent COVID-19.

CDR3: CASSIGGTGYEQYF. CDR3 nucleotides: TGTGCCAGTAGTATAGGAGGGACAGGATACGAGCAGTACTTC. This chain uses TRBV19 with TRBJ2-7; TRBD1 matches 8 bases. Trimming cost V 1 base and J 4 bases; bases outside gene matches: 3. This CDR3 is 14 amino acids long. CDR1 is LNHDA and CDR2 is SQIVND in the germline V gene (reference sequence).

The V gene is TRBV27, the J gene TRBJ2-1; 10 nucleotides agree with TRBD2. Per germline, CDR1 MNHEY and CDR2 SMNVEV (reference sequence). After removal of 5 bases from V and 4 bases from J, the junction contained 8 bases not matched to a gene. The CDR3 has 16 amino acids. This CDR3 reads CASSLPLAGFYNEQFF. Written as DNA, the CDR3 is TGTGCCAGCAGTCTCCCACTAGCGGGGTTTTACAATGAGCAGTTCTTC.

The gene calls are TRBV3-1 (or the pseudogene TRBV3-2) and TRBJ1-2, with D possibly being TRBD1 (6 bases). Looked up from germline, CDR1 is LGHDT and CDR2 is YNNKEL (reference sequence). V was cut by 3 bases and J by 5 bases, with 16 bases left in between. This CDR3 is built from 15 residues. The CDR3 region is CASSQLDWTVYGYTF. The CDR3 nucleotides read TGTGCCAGCAGCCAGCTGGATTGGACAGTTTATGGCTACACCTTC.

V is TRBV7-9 and J is TRBJ2-2, with TRBD2 matching over 12 bases. The CDR3 has 18 residues. Germline assignment: CDR1 SEHNR and CDR2 FQNEAQ (reference sequence). J gave up 4 bases and V 5 bases, and 11 bases lay outside the gene matches. CDR3: CASSLLTSGSGSTGELFF. DNA for the CDR3: TGTGCCAGCAGCCTCCTGACTAGCGGGAGCGGTAGCACCGGGGAGCTGTTTTTT. Drawing the rest from reference TRBV7-9 and TRBJ2-2, the complete variable domain is DTGVSQNPRHKITKRGQNVTFRCDPISEHNRLYWYRQTLGQGPEFLTYFQNEAQLEKSRLLSDRFSAERPKGSFSTLEIQRTEQGDSAMYLCASSLLTSGSGSTGELFFGEGSRLTVL.

The V call is TRBV6-5, the J call TRBJ2-2; 9 bases map to TRBD2. Germline V lookup: CDR1 MNHEY, CDR2 SVGAGI. CDR3 length: 15 amino acids. J gave up 3 bases and V 2 bases, and 1 base lay outside the gene matches. This CDR3 is CASSYAGGYTGELFF. The CDR3 nucleotides read TGTGCCAGCAGTTACGCGGGGGGGTACACCGGGGAGCTGTTTTTT.

J is TRBJ1-5 and V is TRBV29-1; TRBD1 agrees at 8 bases. Per the germline V gene, CDR1 is SQVTM and CDR2 is ANQGSEA. The J segment lost 6 bases and the V segment lost 2 bases, leaving 3 bases of the junction unmatched. CDR3 size: 13 residues. CDR3 sequence reads: CSVEQGAGQPQHF. The CDR3 nucleotides read TGCAGCGTTGAACAGGGGGCCGGTCAGCCCCAGCATTTT.

The CDR3: CASSSISGYDEQFF. The CDR3 coding sequence is TGTGCCAGTTCCAGTATATCGGGATACGATGAGCAGTTCTTC. The V gene is TRBV19, the J gene TRBJ2-1; maybe TRBD2 (5 bases). Germline V lookup: CDR1 LNHDA, CDR2 SQIVND (reference sequence). The CDR3 loop spans 14 amino acids. Trimming pared 8 bases from V and 8 bases from J, leaving 19 bases between.

The chain carries TRBV7-7 and TRBJ2-3, with a possible D match to TRBD1 (6 bases). Germline loops: CDR1 SSHAT, CDR2 FNYEAQ (reference sequence). Trimming removed 5 bases from V and 2 bases from J, with 11 bases in between. There are 14 residues in the CDR3. CDR3 protein: CASSPDSYTDTQYF. The CDR3 DNA reads TGTGCCAGCAGCCCGGACAGCTACACAGATACGCAGTATTTT.

This clone showed up just a few times. The chain joins TRBV13 to TRBJ1-2, with D possibly matching TRBD1 (5 bases). The V gene's germline CDR1 is PRHDT and CDR2 FYEKMQ (reference sequence). The germline V and J ends were trimmed by 5 bases and 4 bases, with 14 bases remaining between them. This CDR3 is 14 amino acids long. CDR3 DNA sequence: TGTGCCAGCAGCCGGACCGGCGGGGGCTATGGCTACACCTTC. Encoded protein: CASSRTGGGYGYTF.

CDR3 loop: CASSSLAGGPQYF. Here the CDR3 DNA reads TGTGCCAGCAGTTCCTTAGCGGGGGGGCCACAGTATTTT. The chain employs TRBV27 and TRBJ2-3, with 11 positions matching TRBD2. The V gene end was trimmed by 4 bases and the J gene end by 12 bases; junction bases not matched to a gene: 6. CDR3 length equals 13 residues. Looked up from germline, CDR1 is MNHEY and CDR2 is SMNVEV (reference sequence).

This chain joins TRBV10-3 and TRBJ1-1; 7 bases align to TRBD1. J gave up 1 base and V 5 bases, and 4 bases lay outside the gene matches. Germline lookup yields CDR1 ENHRY and CDR2 SYGVKD. The CDR3 sequence is 14 residues long. The CDR3 nucleotides read TGTGCCATCAGTCGGGACAGAAAGAACACTGAAGCTTTCTTT. It is translated as CAISRDRKNTEAFF.

The chain combines TRBV4-3 with TRBJ2-3; weak D call: TRBD2 (5 bases). The germline gives CDR1 LGHNA, CDR2 YSLEER. V gave up 1 base and J gave up 2 bases, with 13 bases separating them. The CDR3 length is 16 residues. DNA for the CDR3: TGCGCCAGCAGCCAAGGAGCAGCGGTCATCACAGATACGCAGTATTTT. Its translation: CASSQGAAVITDTQYF.

This chain connects TRBV19 to TRBJ1-4; D gene unclear. V shed 7 bases and J shed 7 bases, with 7 bases lying between them. The CDR3 has 11 amino acids. Germline V lookup: CDR1 LNHDA, CDR2 SQIVND (reference sequence). DNA of the CDR3: TGTGCCAGTAACTTTGGTGAAAAACTGTTTTTT. The encoded protein is CASNFGEKLFF.

The chain is built from TRBV2 and TRBJ1-6; possibly TRBD1 for D (5 bases). Trimming cost V 7 bases and J 9 bases, with 10 bases left between them. Germline V gene sequence: CDR1 SNHLY, CDR2 FYNNEI. This CDR3 contains 12 residues. The CDR3 reads CASTQRGSPLHF. Here the CDR3 DNA reads TGTGCCAGCACCCAAAGGGGTTCACCCCTCCACTTT.

Here the CDR3 DNA reads TGTGCCAGCAGCGCACAGGGGAATAATTCACCCCTCCACTTT. Translation gives CASSAQGNNSPLHF. V and J are TRBV3-1 (or the pseudogene TRBV3-2) and TRBJ1-6; TRBD1 matches 7 bases. CDR3 length: 14 amino acids. V lost 5 bases, J lost 5 bases, and 3 bases stayed unmatched. Looked up from germline, CDR1 is LGHDT and CDR2 is YNNKEL (reference sequence).

The rearrangement links TRBV4-3 to TRBJ2-3; tentative D call: TRBD2 (6 bases). V gave up 0 bases and J gave up 2 bases, with 12 bases separating them. This CDR3 spans 16 amino acids. In germline, CDR1 is LGHNA, CDR2 YSLEER. The CDR3 nucleotides are TGCGCCAGCAGCCAAGAGTACGCGGGAATCACAGATACGCAGTATTTT. Translated: CASSQEYAGITDTQYF.

This rearrangement joins TRBV19 to TRBJ2-5; 12 bases fit TRBD2. There are 13 residues in the CDR3. The V and J ends lost 10 bases and 4 bases, in that order; junction bases with no gene match: 4. Germline-derived CDR1 and CDR2 are LNHDA and SQIVND (reference sequence). The CDR3 region has the DNA TGTGCCACCCGACTAGCGGGGGCAGAGACCCAGTACTTC. The encoded protein is CATRLAGAETQYF.

This rearrangement joins TRBV15 to TRBJ2-5, with D possibly TRBD2 on 7 matching bases. The CDR3 loop spans 17 amino acids. Trimming stripped 1 base from V and 5 bases from J, with 20 bases between. CDR1 LNHNV and CDR2 YYDKDF come from the germline V gene (reference sequence). The CDR3 here is CATSRVGLGGFWETQYF. The CDR3 nucleotides are TGTGCCACCAGCAGAGTAGGACTAGGGGGTTTTTGGGAGACCCAGTACTTC.

This chain uses TRBV6-2 or TRBV6-3 with TRBJ2-7; 11 bases are a match to TRBD2. The CDR3 consists of 18 residues. Per germline, CDR1 MNHEY and CDR2 SVGEGT. J gave up 4 bases and V 2 bases, and 13 bases lay outside the gene matches. The CDR3 coding sequence is TGTGCCAGCAGTTACGAACTAGCGGGAGTTTCTCCTCCTTACGAGCAGTACTTC. Residues: CASSYELAGVSPPYEQYF.

V and J are TRBV29-1 and TRBJ1-5; D call uncertain. V shed 4 bases and J shed 5 bases, with 12 bases lying between them. CDR1 SQVTM and CDR2 ANQGSEA come from the germline V gene. This CDR3 has 13 residues. The CDR3 protein is CSVAPGFDQPQHF. CDR3 sequence (DNA): TGCAGCGTTGCCCCCGGGTTTGATCAGCCCCAGCATTTT. Filled out from reference TRBV29-1 and TRBJ1-5, the complete variable domain reads SAVISQKPSRDICQRGTSLTIQCQVDSQVTMMFWYRQQPGQSLTLIATANQGSEATYESGFVIDKFPISRPNLTFSTLTVSNMSPEDSSIYLCSVAPGFDQPQHFGDGTRLSIL.

V is TRBV3-1 (or the pseudogene TRBV3-2) and J is TRBJ2-5; 7 bases line up with TRBD1. V shed 2 bases and J 5 bases; nucleotides not matched to a gene: 14. The CDR3 contains 17 residues. Germline lookup yields CDR1 LGHDT and CDR2 YNNKEL (reference sequence). The CDR3 sequence is CASSQTSSLQGTETQYF. CDR3 sequence (DNA): TGTGCCAGCAGCCAAACCAGCTCCCTACAGGGGACGGAGACCCAGTACTTC.

This clone was counted a few times. The V call is TRBV5-4, the J call TRBJ1-2; no definite D call. From germline, CDR1 is SGHNT and CDR2 YYREEE (reference sequence). CDR3 length: 13 amino acids. V was cut by 0 bases and J by 7 bases, with 10 bases left in between. The DNA of the CDR3 is TGTGCCAGCAGCTTGGCCCTGGAGGCTGGCTACACCTTC. Its translation is CASSLALEAGYTF.

V and J are TRBV30 and TRBJ2-7, with 13 nucleotides matching TRBD2. Germline loops: CDR1 GTSNPN, CDR2 SVGIG (reference sequence). The CDR3 covers 16 residues. V lost 2 bases to trimming and J lost 2 bases; unmatched junction nucleotides: 6. The CDR3 sequence is CAWSRGTSGTPYEQYF. CDR3 bases: TGTGCCTGGAGTCGTGGGACTAGCGGGACCCCCTACGAGCAGTACTTC.

This clone was seen just once. The chain uses TRBV7-8 and TRBJ2-2; D might be TRBD1 (5 bases). The germline gives CDR1 SGHVS, CDR2 FQNEAQ. Trimming took off 1 base at V and 5 bases at J, with 14 bases between the two ends. The CDR3 contains 16 residues. The CDR3 DNA follows: TGTGCCAGCAGCTTAGAAGGGGTTTATATTACCGGGGAGCTGTTTTTT. This codes for CASSLEGVYITGELFF.

The chain has TRBV19 and TRBJ1-4; TRBD1 matches 8 bases. V lost 5 bases and J lost 6; bases outside the gene matches: 8. This CDR3 region has 15 residues. Germline V gene data show CDR1 as LNHDA and CDR2 as SQIVND (reference sequence). CDR3 protein: CASSADRVSDEKLFF. DNA for the CDR3: TGTGCCAGTAGTGCGGACAGGGTGTCGGATGAAAAACTGTTTTTT.

The sample holds one count of this clone. The rearrangement links TRBV11-2 to TRBJ2-5; 9 nucleotides agree with TRBD1. CDR3 length equals 13 residues. Per germline, CDR1 SGHAT and CDR2 FQNNGV. J lost 6 bases, V lost 3 bases, and 2 bases had no gene match. This chain's CDR3 is CASSFGQGQTQYF. The CDR3, as DNA: TGTGCCAGCAGCTTCGGACAGGGGCAGACCCAGTACTTC.

This clone appeared a single time. The chain joins TRBV15 to TRBJ2-1, with TRBD1 matching 9 bases. Trimming at V came to 5 bases and at J to 3 bases, leaving 5 bases not matched to a gene. The CDR3 has 15 residues. In germline, CDR1 is LNHNV, CDR2 YYDKDF (reference sequence). For the CDR3, the DNA is TGTGCCACCAGCCTTCCGGGACAGGGCTACAATGAGCAGTTCTTC. This sequence encodes CATSLPGQGYNEQFF.

The rearrangement joins TRBV2 to TRBJ1-2, with D possibly TRBD1 on 5 matching bases. CDR1 SNHLY and CDR2 FYNNEI come from the germline V gene. CDR3 length: 15 amino acids. With 2 bases removed from V and 0 bases from J, the gap between germline ends came to 10 bases. CDR3 sequence: CASSENTDTNYGYTF. The CDR3 nucleotides are TGTGCCAGCAGTGAAAACACGGACACTAACTATGGCTACACCTTC. Drawing the rest from reference TRBV2 and TRBJ1-2, the complete variable domain is EPEVTQTPSHQVTQMGQEVILRCVPISNHLYFYWYRQILGQKVEFLVSFYNNEISEKSEIFDDQFSVERPDGSNFTLKIRSTKLEDSAMYFCASSENTDTNYGYTFGSGTRLTVV.

V and J are TRBV5-1 and TRBJ2-7; no clear D gene. This CDR3 has 11 residues. The V gene lost 3 bases and the J gene lost 3 bases, with 4 bases spanning the gap. CDR1 is SGHRS, CDR2 YFSETQ, per germline. CDR3 DNA: TGCGCCAGCAGCTCAGACTACGAGCAGTACTTC. Encoded protein: CASSSDYEQYF.

Concerning this clone itself: A read error may account for a junction end that differs from germline. The chain has TRBV5-1 and TRBJ1-6, with D perhaps matching TRBD1 (5 bases). The CDR3 consists of 14 residues. Germline V gene data show CDR1 as SGHRS and CDR2 as YFSETQ. The CDR3 DNA follows: TGCGCCAGCAGATTGGAGGGGCTTAATTCACCCCTCCACTTT. It translates to CASRLEGLNSPLHF.

This clone came up once. This rearrangement joins TRBV18 to TRBJ1-6; TRBD1 is a possible D gene (5 bases). The CDR3 is made up of 13 amino acids. The germline CDR1 and CDR2 sequences are KGHSH and LQKENI. Trimming shortened V by 8 bases and J by 3 bases, and 8 bases separated the two germline ends. The CDR3, as DNA: TGTGCCAGCCACAGGAACTATAATTCACCCCTCCACTTT. It translates to CASHRNYNSPLHF.